Shown below are 6 T cell receptor beta chains from a single sample sequenced in a study of regulatory T cells in long-lasting Graves disease. Regarding time point: newly diagnosed GD, antithyroid drugs for less than 3 months. Extracted PBMC RNA gave rise to the TCR library. Combining iRepertoire HTBI primers with Arm-PCR of CDR3 regions, the authors built TCR beta libraries. One entry per CDR3 protein results from TCRdb running MiXCR on the multiplex PCR reads. The sample lists about 530,000 distinct CDR3 sequences; roughly a sixth were seen once. These data also formed part of another study, on T cells in Graves' hyperthyroidism and ophthalmopathy.

Sequencing used peripheral blood mononuclear cells (PBMCs), obtained at new diagnosis, from a patient treated with antithyroid drugs. The origin of the receptors is a woman aged 40 to 65 with Graves disease.

There are many counts of this clonotype. This chain connects TRBV7-9 to TRBJ2-7; D is unresolved. Trimming pared 10 bases from V and 1 base from J, leaving 11 bases between. The V gene's germline CDR1 is SEHNR and CDR2 FQNEAQ (reference sequence). This CDR3 spans 12 amino acids. The CDR3 region is CATGEVSYEQYF. CDR3 DNA sequence: TGTGCCACCGGAGAGGTGTCCTACGAGCAGTACTTC.

This clonotype was seen ten or more times. J is TRBJ2-1 and V is TRBV20-1; 12 positions agree with TRBD2. The CDR3 runs 18 residues. V gave up 0 bases and J gave up 5 bases; unmatched junction bases: 11. Germline V CDR1 and CDR2: DFQATT, SNEGSKA (reference sequence). This chain's CDR3 is CSARDHYLRLAGDNEQFF. The CDR3 coding sequence is TGCAGTGCTAGAGATCATTATCTCCGACTAGCGGGAGACAATGAGCAGTTCTTC.

This clonotype came up a few times. The CDR3 DNA follows: TGTGCCAGCAGGACTATGACGGGAGGGGCTGAAGCTTTCTTT. As protein: CASRTMTGGAEAFF. The chain couples TRBV6-2 or TRBV6-3 to TRBJ1-1; maybe TRBD1 (5 bases). V lost 6 bases and J lost 6, with 17 bases in between. Germline-derived CDR1 and CDR2 are MNHEY and SVGEGT. This CDR3 has 14 amino acids.

V gene TRBV4-1 combines with J gene TRBJ1-1; D is undetermined. Germline V gene sequence: CDR1 MGHRA, CDR2 YSYEKL. V lost 0 bases and J 4 bases, leaving 9 bases between the germline ends. CDR3 size: 14 residues. The DNA of the CDR3 is TGCGCCAGCAGCCAAGATCAGTCACTCACTGAAGCTTTCTTT. Protein: CASSQDQSLTEAFF.

For this clonotype: This may be a read error: a much more frequent sequence differs by one nucleotide. This chain links TRBV18 with TRBJ1-1, with D tentatively TRBD1 (5 bases). The CDR3 contains 16 residues. Germline CDR1 is KGHSH and CDR2 is LQKENI. CDR3 amino acids: CASSPDTGTVNTGAFF. The CDR3 coding sequence is TGTGCCAGCTCACCAGACACCGGGACGGTGAACACTGGAGCTTTCTTT.

This chain uses TRBV20-1 with TRBJ2-7; 8 bases agree with TRBD1. The trim removed 1 base at V and 1 base at J, leaving 12 bases unmatched. Germline V gene sequence: CDR1 DFQATT, CDR2 SNEGSKA (reference sequence). CDR3 length equals 17 residues. The CDR3 protein is CSARALPGQARSYEQYF. The CDR3 DNA is TGCAGTGCTAGAGCGCTTCCGGGACAGGCGAGATCCTACGAGCAGTACTTC.